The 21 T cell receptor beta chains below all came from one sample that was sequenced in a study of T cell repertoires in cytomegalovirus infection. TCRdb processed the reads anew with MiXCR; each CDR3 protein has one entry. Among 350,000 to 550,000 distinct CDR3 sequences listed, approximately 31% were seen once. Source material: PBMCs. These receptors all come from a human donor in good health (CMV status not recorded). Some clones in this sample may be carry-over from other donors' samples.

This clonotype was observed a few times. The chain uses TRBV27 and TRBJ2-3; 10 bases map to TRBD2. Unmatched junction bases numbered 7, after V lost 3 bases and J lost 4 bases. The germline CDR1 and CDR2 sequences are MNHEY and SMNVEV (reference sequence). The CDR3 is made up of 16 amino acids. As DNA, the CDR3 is TGTGCCAGCAGTTTGATCTCTAGCGGGGGATCAGATACGCAGTATTTT. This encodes CASSLISSGGSDTQYF.

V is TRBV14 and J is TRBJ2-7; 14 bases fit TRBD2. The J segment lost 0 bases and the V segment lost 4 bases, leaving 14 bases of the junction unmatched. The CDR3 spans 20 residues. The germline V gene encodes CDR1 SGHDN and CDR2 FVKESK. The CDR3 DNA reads TGTGCCAGCAGCCCGACCCTCGGACTAGCGGGGGGACAAAGCTCCTACGAGCAGTACTTC. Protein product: CASSPTLGLAGGQSSYEQYF.

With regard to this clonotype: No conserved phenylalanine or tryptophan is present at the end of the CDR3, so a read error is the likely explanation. Here the CDR3 DNA reads TGTGCCAGCAGCACCTCGGGATCGGCACAGCAAGAGACCCAGTACTTA. It is translated as CASSTSGSAQQETQYL. The rearrangement links TRBV9 to TRBJ2-5, with D possibly TRBD2 on 5 matching bases. V shed 4 bases and J shed 2 bases, with 18 bases lying between them. This CDR3 is 16 amino acids long. Germline loops: CDR1 SGDLS, CDR2 YYNGEE.

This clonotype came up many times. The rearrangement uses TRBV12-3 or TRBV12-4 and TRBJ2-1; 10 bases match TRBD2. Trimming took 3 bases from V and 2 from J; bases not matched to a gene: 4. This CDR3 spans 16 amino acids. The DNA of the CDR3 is TGTGCCAGCAGTTTTTCCAGCGGGGGGGCCTACAATGAGCAGTTCTTC. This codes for CASSFSSGGAYNEQFF.

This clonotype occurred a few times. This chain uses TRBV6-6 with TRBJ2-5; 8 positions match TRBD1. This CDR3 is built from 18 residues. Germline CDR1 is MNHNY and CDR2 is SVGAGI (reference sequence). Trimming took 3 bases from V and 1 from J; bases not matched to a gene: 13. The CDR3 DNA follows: TGTGCCAGCAGTTATTTAACAGGGGGAGAGGTTTTCCAAGAGACCCAGTACTTC. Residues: CASSYLTGGEVFQETQYF.

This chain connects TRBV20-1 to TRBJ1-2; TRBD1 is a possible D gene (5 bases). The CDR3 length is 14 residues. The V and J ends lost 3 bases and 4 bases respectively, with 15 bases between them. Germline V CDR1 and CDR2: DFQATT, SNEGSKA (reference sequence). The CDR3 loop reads CSARVQGGSYGYTF. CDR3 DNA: TGCAGTGCTAGGGTTCAGGGAGGGAGCTATGGCTACACCTTC.

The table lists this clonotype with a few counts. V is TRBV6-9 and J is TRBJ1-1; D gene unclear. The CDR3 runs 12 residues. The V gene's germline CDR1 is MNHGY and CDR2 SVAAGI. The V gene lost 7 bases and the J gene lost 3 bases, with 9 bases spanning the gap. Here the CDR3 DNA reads TGTGCCAGCACGCTCCGGGACACTGAAGCTTTCTTT. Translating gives CASTLRDTEAFF.

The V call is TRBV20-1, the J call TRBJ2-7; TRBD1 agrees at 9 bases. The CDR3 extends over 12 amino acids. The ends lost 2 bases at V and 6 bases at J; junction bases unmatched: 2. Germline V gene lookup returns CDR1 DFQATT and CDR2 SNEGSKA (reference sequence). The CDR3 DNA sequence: TGCAGTGCTAGAACAGGGGGCAGCGAGCAGTACTTC. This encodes CSARTGGSEQYF.

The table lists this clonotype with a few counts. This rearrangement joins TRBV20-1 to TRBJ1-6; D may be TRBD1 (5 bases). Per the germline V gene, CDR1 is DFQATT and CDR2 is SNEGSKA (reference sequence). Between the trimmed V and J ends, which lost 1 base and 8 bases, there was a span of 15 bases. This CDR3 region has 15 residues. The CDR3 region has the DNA TGCAGTGCTAGAGTCCCCCAGGGATTTGATTCACCCCTCCACTTT. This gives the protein CSARVPQGFDSPLHF.

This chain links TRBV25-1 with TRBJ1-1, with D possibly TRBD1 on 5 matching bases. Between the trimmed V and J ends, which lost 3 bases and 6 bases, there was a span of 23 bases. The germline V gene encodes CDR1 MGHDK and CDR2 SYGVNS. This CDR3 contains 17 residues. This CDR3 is CASSDPRGPEGRPEAFF. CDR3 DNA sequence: TGTGCCAGCAGTGACCCCCGGGGACCCGAGGGGAGGCCTGAAGCTTTCTTT.

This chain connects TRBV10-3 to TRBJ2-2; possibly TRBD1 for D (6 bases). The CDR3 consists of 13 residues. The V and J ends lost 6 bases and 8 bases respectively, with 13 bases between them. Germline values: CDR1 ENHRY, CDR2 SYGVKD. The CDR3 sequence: CAIRGQLVGELFF. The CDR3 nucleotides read TGTGCCATCAGAGGACAGCTTGTGGGGGAGCTGTTTTTT.

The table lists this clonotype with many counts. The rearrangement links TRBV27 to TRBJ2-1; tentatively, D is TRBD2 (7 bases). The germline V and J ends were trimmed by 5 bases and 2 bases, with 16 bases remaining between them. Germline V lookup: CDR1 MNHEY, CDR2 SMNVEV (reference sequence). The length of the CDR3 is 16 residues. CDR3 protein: CASSPRGGLPYNEQFF. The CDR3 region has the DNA TGTGCCAGCAGTCCGCGCGGGGGCCTACCCTACAATGAGCAGTTCTTC.

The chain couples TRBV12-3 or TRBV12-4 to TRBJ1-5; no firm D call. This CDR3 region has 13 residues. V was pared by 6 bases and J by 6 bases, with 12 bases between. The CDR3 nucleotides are TGTGCCAGCAGGTTTAAAGAGATTCAGCCCCAGCATTTT. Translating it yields CASRFKEIQPQHF.

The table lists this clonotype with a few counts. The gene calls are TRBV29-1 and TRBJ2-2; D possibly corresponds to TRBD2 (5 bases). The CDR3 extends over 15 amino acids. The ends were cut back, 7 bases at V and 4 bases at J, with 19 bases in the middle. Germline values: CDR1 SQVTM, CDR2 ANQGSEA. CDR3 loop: CSAVEVGVFTGELFF. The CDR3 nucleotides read TGCAGCGCGGTGGAGGTTGGGGTGTTCACCGGGGAGCTGTTTTTT.

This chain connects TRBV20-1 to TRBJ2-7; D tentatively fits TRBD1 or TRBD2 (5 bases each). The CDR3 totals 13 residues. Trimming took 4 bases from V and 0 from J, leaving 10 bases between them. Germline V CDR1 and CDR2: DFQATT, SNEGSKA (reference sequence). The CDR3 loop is CSAMGTSSYEQYF. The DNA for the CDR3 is TGCAGTGCTATGGGGACGAGCTCCTACGAGCAGTACTTC.

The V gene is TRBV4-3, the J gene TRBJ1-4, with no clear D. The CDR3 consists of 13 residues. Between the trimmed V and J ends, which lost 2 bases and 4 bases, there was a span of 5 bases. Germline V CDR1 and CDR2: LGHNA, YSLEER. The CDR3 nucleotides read TGCGCCAGCAGCCAAACAGATAATGAAAAACTGTTTTTT. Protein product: CASSQTDNEKLFF.

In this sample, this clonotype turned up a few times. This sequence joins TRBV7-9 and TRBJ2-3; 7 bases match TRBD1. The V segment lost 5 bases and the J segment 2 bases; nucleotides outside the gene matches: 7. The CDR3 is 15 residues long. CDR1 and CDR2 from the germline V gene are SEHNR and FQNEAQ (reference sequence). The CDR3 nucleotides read TGTGCCAGCAGCCTCAGGGACAGCCCCACAGATACGCAGTATTTT. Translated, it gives CASSLRDSPTDTQYF. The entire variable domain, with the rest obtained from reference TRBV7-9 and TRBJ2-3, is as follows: DTGVSQNPRHKITKRGQNVTFRCDPISEHNRLYWYRQTLGQGPEFLTYFQNEAQLEKSRLLSDRFSAERPKGSFSTLEIQRTEQGDSAMYLCASSLRDSPTDTQYFGPGTRLTVL.

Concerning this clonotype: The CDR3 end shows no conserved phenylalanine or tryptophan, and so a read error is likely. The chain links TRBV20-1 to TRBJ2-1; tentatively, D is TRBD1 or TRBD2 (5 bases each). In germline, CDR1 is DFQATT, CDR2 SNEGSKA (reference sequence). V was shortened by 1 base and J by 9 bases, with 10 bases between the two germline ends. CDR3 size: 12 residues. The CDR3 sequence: CSARVGAVEQFL. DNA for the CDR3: TGCAGTGCTAGAGTCGGGGCTGTTGAGCAGTTCTTA.

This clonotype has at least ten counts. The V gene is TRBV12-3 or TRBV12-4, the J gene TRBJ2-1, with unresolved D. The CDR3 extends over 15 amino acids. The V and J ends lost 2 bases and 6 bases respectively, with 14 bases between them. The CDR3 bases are TGTGCCAGCAGTTTAAGGGAAAAGGGCTGCAATGAGCAGTTCTTC. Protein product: CASSLREKGCNEQFF.

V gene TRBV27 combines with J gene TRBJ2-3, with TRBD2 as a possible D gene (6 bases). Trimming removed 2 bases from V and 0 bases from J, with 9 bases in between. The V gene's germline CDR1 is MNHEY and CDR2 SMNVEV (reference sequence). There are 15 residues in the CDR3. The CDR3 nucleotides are TGTGCCAGCAGTTTACCGGGGACTAGCACAGATACGCAGTATTTT. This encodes CASSLPGTSTDTQYF.

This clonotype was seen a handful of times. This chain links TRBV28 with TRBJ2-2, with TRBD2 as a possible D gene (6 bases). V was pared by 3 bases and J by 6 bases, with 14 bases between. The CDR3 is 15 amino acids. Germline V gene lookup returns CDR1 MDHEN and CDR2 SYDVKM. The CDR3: CASSLSGGSAGELFF. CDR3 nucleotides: TGTGCCAGCAGTTTGTCTGGGGGGAGCGCCGGGGAGCTGTTTTTT.